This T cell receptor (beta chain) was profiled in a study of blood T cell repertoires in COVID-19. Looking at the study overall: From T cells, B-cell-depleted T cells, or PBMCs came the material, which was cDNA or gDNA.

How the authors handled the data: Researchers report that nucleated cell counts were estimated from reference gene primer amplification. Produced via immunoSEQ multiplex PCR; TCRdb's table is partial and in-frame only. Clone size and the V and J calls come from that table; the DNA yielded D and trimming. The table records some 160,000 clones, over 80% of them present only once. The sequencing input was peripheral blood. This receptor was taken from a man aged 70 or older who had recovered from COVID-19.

The CDR3 sequence: CASSQAGHFTSGNTIYF. In DNA, the CDR3 is TGCGCCAGCAGCCAAGCGGGACACTTTACCTCTGGAAACACCATATATTTT. The chain has TRBV4-1 and TRBJ1-3; D is possibly TRBD1 (6 bases). CDR1 is MGHRA and CDR2 is YSYEKL in the germline V gene. The CDR3 extends over 17 amino acids. V shed 1 base and J shed 0 bases, with 13 bases lying between them.